This T cell receptor (beta chain) was identified during a study of shared clonotypes between healthy human individuals. The overall study: Donor composition was a couple of women and three men, aged 18 to 49.

Deletions cut 5 bases from V and 2 bases from J, with 9 bases between. This CDR3 spans 13 amino acids. The germline V gene has CDR1 SEHNR and CDR2 FQNEAQ (reference sequence). The study drew its donors from healthy HIV-negative adults without recent acute infections or vaccinations. Adult Caucasians living in Nashville, Tennessee made up all of the donors. Repertoires were generated with immunoSEQ multiplex PCR, while TCRdb's copy carries only in-frame clones and drops some. The table shows a few million clones, with 93% occurring only once. The chain couples TRBV7-9 to TRBJ1-1; D unresolved. The TCR comes from a man aged 18-30 years in good health. Some clones in this sample may be carry-over from other donors' samples. The source material was naive CD4+ T cells from PBMCs. As to subset: CD45RA+ positively selected. The CDR3 DNA reads TGTGCCAGCAGCCAATTGGTCAACACTGAAGCTTTCTTT. Its translation: CASSQLVNTEAFF.